This T cell receptor beta chain was profiled in a study of glioma-infiltrating T cells after dendritic cell vaccination. Whole-study findings and limits: Estimated pretreatment TIL content predicted outcome after dendritic cell vaccination.

As regards this clone: Antigen: not known.

TCRdb keeps only in-frame clones here, not all; method: immunoSEQ multiplex PCR. The sample carries about 82,000 clones, about 90% recorded once. The CDR3 runs 12 residues. Germline V gene lookup returns CDR1 GTSNPN and CDR2 SVGIG (reference sequence). Trimming pared 0 bases from V and 7 bases from J, leaving 6 bases between. Patients had residual fresh-frozen tumor tissue and more than two years of survival data. This specimen consisted of blood, obtained before dendritic cell vaccination. The TCR originated in a human donor with glioblastoma. This chain joins TRBV30 and TRBJ2-2; D uncertain. The CDR3 nucleotides are TGTGCCTGGAGTGTACCCAGCGGGGAGCTGTTTTTT. This sequence encodes CAWSVPSGELFF.